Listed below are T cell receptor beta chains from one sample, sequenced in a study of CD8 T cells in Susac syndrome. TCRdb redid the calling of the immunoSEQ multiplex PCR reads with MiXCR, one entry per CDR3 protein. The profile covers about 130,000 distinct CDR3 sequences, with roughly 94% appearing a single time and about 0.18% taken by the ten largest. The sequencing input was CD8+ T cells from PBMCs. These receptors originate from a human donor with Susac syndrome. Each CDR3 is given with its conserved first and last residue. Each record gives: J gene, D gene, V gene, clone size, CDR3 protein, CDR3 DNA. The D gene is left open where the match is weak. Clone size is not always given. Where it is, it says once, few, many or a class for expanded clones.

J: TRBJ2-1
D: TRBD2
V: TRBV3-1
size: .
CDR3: CASSQDRSGSSYNEQFF
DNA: TGTGCCAGCAGCCAAGATCGTAGCGGGAGCAGCTACAATGAGCAGTTCTTC

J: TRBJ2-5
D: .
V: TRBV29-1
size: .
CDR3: CSSTREGAFGETQYF
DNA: TGCAGCTCAACCCGGGAGGGGGCCTTTGGAGAGACCCAGTACTTC

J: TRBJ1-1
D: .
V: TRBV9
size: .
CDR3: CASSGPTGHLNTEAFF
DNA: TGTGCCAGCAGCGGCCCTACGGGACATTTGAACACTGAAGCTTTCTTT

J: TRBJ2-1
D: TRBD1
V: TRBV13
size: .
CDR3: CASSPGTGVYNEQFF
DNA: TGTGCCAGCAGCCCAGGGACAGGGGTCTACAATGAGCAGTTCTTC

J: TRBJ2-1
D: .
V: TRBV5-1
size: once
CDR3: CASSLGLDTAWQFF
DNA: TGCGCCAGCAGCTTGGGACTGGATACCGCGTGGCAGTTCTTC

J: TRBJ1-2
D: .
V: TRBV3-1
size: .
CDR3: CASSPRQASYGYTF
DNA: TGTGCCAGCAGCCCGCGGCAGGCCTCCTATGGCTACACCTTC

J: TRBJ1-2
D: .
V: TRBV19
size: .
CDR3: CASMSDGGFYGYTF
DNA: TGTGCCAGTATGTCGGACGGTGGATTCTATGGCTACACCTTC

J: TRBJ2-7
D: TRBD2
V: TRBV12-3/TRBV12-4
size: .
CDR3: CASSWGLAGSEQYF
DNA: TGTGCCAGCAGCTGGGGACTAGCGGGAAGCGAGCAGTACTTC

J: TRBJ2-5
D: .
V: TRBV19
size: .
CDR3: CASSRKVYQETQYF
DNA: TGTGCCAGTAGCCGAAAGGTATACCAAGAGACCCAGTACTTC

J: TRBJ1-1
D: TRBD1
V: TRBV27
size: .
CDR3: CASSLTRDRGEAFF
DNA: TGTGCCAGCAGTTTAACCCGGGACAGGGGTGAAGCTTTCTTT

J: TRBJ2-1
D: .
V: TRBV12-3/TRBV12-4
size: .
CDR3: CASRPPGSSSYNEQFF
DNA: TGTGCCAGCAGACCCCCCGGGAGTAGCTCCTACAATGAGCAGTTCTTC

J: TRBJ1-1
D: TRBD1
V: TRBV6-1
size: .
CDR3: CATGGRGLWEGTEAFF
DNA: TGTGCCACAGGGGGAAGGGGTTTATGGGAGGGCACTGAAGCTTTCTTT

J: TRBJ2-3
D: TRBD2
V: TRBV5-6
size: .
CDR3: CASRPLRREKTDTQYF
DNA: TGTGCCAGCAGACCTTTGAGGCGGGAGAAAACAGATACGCAGTATTTT

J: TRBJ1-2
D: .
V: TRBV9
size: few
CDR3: CASSVEYGYTF
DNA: TGTGCCAGCAGCGTGGAGTATGGCTACACCTTC

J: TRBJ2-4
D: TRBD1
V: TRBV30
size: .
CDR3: CACYRGKNIQYF
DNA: TGTGCCTGCTACAGGGGCAAAAACATTCAGTACTTC

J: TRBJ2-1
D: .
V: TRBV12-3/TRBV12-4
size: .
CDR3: CASRPGLGNEQFF
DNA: TGTGCCAGCAGGCCGGGACTGGGCAATGAGCAGTTCTTC

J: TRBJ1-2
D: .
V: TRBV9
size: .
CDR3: CASSVGVNYGYTF
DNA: TGTGCCAGCAGCGTAGGAGTAAACTATGGCTACACCTTC

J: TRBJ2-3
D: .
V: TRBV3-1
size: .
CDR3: CASSQEGLALTITDTQYF
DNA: TGTGCCAGCAGCCAAGAGGGGCTAGCCCTAACCATCACAGATACGCAGTATTTT

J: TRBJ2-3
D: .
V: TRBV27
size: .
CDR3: CASSIWASSTDTQYF
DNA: TGTGCCAGCAGTATTTGGGCGTCTAGCACAGATACGCAGTATTTT

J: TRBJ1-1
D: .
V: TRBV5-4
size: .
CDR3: CASSLWDTEAFF
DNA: TGTGCCAGCAGCTTGTGGGACACTGAAGCTTTCTTT

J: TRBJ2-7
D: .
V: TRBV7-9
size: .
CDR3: CASSGVGQLSYEQYF
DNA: TGTGCCAGCAGCGGGGTCGGACAACTTTCCTACGAGCAGTACTTC

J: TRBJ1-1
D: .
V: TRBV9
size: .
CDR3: CASSGGAVNTEAFF
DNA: TGTGCCAGCAGCGGGGGGGCGGTCAACACTGAAGCTTTCTTT

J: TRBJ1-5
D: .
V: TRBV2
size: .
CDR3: CASSEGQYSNQPQHF
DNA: TGTGCCAGCAGTGAAGGGCAGTATAGCAATCAGCCCCAGCATTTT

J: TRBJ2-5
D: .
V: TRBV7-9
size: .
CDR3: CASSLGESLGGIETQYF
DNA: TGTGCCAGCAGCTTAGGGGAGAGTTTGGGAGGAATAGAGACCCAGTACTTC

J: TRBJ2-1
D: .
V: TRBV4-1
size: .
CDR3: CASSQDPGLSYNEQFF
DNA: TGCGCCAGCAGCCAAGATCCAGGGTTATCCTACAATGAGCAGTTCTTC

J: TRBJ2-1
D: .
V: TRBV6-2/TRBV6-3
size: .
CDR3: CASNHRVSHNEQFF
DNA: TGTGCCAGCAACCACAGGGTGTCTCACAATGAGCAGTTCTTC

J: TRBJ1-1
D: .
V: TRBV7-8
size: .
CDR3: CASSSGDREAFF
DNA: TGTGCCAGCAGCTCGGGGGACCGTGAAGCTTTCTTT

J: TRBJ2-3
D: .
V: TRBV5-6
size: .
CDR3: CASSFGSASISDTQYF
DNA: TGTGCCAGCAGCTTCGGCTCTGCTAGTATCTCAGATACGCAGTATTTT

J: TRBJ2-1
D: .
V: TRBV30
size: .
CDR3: CAWRGLPGSDEQFF
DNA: TGTGCCTGGAGGGGACTCCCAGGAAGCGATGAGCAGTTCTTC

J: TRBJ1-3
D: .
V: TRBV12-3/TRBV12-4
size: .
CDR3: CASSTGGARGNTIYF
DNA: TGTGCCAGCAGCACGGGGGGGGCACGAGGAAACACCATATATTTT

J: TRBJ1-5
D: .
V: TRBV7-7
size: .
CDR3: CASGQPLGNHSNQPQHF
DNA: TGTGCTAGCGGCCAACCTTTGGGCAACCATAGCAATCAGCCCCAGCATTTT

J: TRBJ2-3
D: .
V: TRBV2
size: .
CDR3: CASKSDTQYF
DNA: TGTGCCAGCAAGTCGGATACGCAGTATTTT

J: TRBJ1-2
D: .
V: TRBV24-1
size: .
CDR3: CATSHRVGYGYTF
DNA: TGTGCCACCAGCCACAGGGTGGGCTATGGCTACACCTTC

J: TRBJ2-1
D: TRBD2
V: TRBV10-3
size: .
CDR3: CAISEPTSGSYNEQFF
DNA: TGTGCCATCAGTGAGCCGACTAGCGGTTCCTACAATGAGCAGTTCTTC

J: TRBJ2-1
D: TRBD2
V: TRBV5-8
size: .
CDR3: CASSYGTSGPNEQFF
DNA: TGTGCCAGCAGCTACGGGACTAGCGGGCCTAATGAGCAGTTCTTC

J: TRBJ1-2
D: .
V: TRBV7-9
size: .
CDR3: CAVGGGYTF
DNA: TGTGCCGTAGGGGGAGGCTACACCTTC

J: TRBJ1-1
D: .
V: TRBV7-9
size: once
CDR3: CASSPGSFTEAFF
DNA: TGTGCCAGCAGCCCCGGTAGTTTCACTGAAGCTTTCTTT

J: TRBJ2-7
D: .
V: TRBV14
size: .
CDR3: CASSETGLGNEQYF
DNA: TGTGCCAGCAGCGAAACAGGGTTAGGGAACGAGCAGTACTTC

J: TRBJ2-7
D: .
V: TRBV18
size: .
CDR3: CASSRIQADEQYF
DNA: TGTGCCAGCTCACGGATACAGGCTGACGAGCAGTACTTC

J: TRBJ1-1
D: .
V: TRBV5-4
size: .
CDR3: CASSPLTGEAFF
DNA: TGTGCCAGCAGCCCGCTAACAGGTGAAGCTTTCTTT

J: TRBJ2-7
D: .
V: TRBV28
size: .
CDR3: CASSLRQLGYEQYF
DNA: TGTGCCAGCAGTTTAAGGCAGCTAGGATACGAGCAGTACTTC

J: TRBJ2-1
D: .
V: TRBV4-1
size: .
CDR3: CASSQDGAEQFF
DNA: TGCGCCAGCAGCCAAGATGGGGCTGAGCAGTTCTTC

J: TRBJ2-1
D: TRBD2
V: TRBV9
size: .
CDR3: CASSVGTSNEQFF
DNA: TGTGCCAGCAGCGTGGGGACTAGCAATGAGCAGTTCTTC

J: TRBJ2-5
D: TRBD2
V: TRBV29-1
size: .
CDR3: CSVDSSAGGAETQYF
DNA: TGCAGCGTTGATTCGTCCGCGGGAGGAGCAGAGACCCAGTACTTC

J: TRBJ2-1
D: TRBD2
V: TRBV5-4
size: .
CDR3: CASSASGLAAGLEQFF
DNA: TGTGCCAGCAGCGCATCTGGACTAGCGGCAGGTCTTGAGCAGTTCTTC

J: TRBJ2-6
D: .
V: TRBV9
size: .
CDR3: CASSPDGCSGANVLTF
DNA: TGTGCCAGCAGCCCCGATGGGTGCTCTGGGGCCAACGTCCTGACTTTC